This TCR beta chain was sequenced during a study of T cells in Graves' hyperthyroidism and ophthalmopathy (dated by TCRdb to between 2017 and 2020). With respect to the entire study: Peripheral blood was collected at initial diagnosis, before any treatment. Once sampling was done, hyperthyroidism patients were given methimazole at a starting dose of 30 mg daily, whereas ophthalmopathy patients were given high-dose intravenous methylprednisolone. TCR Vbeta CDR3 sequencing of 130 to 150 peripheral blood samples (43 ophthalmopathy, roughly 74 hyperthyroidism and roughly 17 progressor patients) is reported in the paper. Thyroid tissue and blood T-cell repertoires from about six Graves' hyperthyroidism patients were also compared in the study. To identify distinguishing TCR V-J signatures, a discovery cohort of about 95 patients was used, comprising 40 to 45 with Graves' ophthalmopathy and 57 with stable Graves' hyperthyroidism. Whether ophthalmopathy could be predicted prospectively was tested in an independent validation cohort made up of roughly 20 hyperthyroidism patients plus 17 patients who later progressed to ophthalmopathy. The 90 to 100 discovery patients were randomly split 7:3 into training and test sets.

Stable Graves' hyperthyroidism was defined as the absence of progression to ophthalmopathy over 18 months of follow-up. Hyperthyroidism patients were aged 18 to 65 years and newly diagnosed, with disease duration of less than 2 months. Patients with uncontrolled infections, other autoimmune diseases, pregnancy or lactation were excluded. Diagnoses were established on the basis of clinical symptoms, serum thyroxine and TRAb, thyroid ultrasound, and orbital computed tomography. PBMCs were isolated from about 9.2 ml of fresh peripheral blood by Ficoll-Paque density gradient centrifugation. Total RNA was extracted using Trizol reagent, and RNA quality was assessed on an Agilent 2100 Bioanalyzer. Study-wide findings and limitations: Sample size was not statistically predetermined, and investigators were not blinded to group allocation. During validation, the model predicted progression to ophthalmopathy a median of roughly 7.1 months ahead of onset, with around 71% sensitivity and about 75% specificity. Blood samples also contained most of the expanded thyroid clonotypes (frequency above 0.001), which suggests that blood repertoires may reflect thyroid immune responses. A 13 V-J signature model separated ophthalmopathy from stable hyperthyroidism, with just over 85% sensitivity and roughly 81% specificity in cross-validation and 80%/75% in testing.

This clonotype was seen repeatedly, ten times or more. The antigen it binds to is not known. Per-base quality was not reported, and no clone a single base away is much larger than it. The TCR beta CDR3 regions were amplified from the RNA transcripts. The TCR CDR3 was subjected to a first round of RT-PCR using the HTBI primer set and the Qiagen OneStep RT-PCR kit. The libraries were constructed in a second round of multiplex PCR and then size-selected and purified. Libraries were sequenced paired-end with 100 bp reads on an Illumina HiSeq2000. The authors processed their data as follows. SOAPnuke was used to process the raw data, throwing out any read that contained adapters or uncalled bases, had a mean Phred below 15, or lacked an exact constant-primer or identifier match. High-quality paired reads were merged with COPE v1.2.5, and unique nucleotide sequences were defined as clonotypes. MiTCR v1.1 was used to align the clonotypes against IMGT TRBV, TRBD and TRBJ reference segments. The analysis was restricted to V-J combinations with a frequency above 0.0001, which together covered over 99% of the repertoires. A TCS score was defined as the ratio of F50 (clonal expansion) to E x V (chaos), with BLOSUM62-based TCRdist applied between CDR3 peptides within each V-J. Welch's t-statistics and random forest reduced around 550 V-J features to about 13, which were used in a naive Bayes classifier (R e1071). TCRdb applied fastp at Q25 and MiXCR to the public reads, then kept only in-frame beta chains. Every distinct CDR3 protein forms one entry, paired with its most common genes and DNA. For this entry, the V and J calls and clone size follow TCRdb and not the study's own pipeline. The sample data list around 690,000 distinct CDR3 sequences, and roughly 17% of these were observed just once. Of the sample, around 15% is held by the ten largest clones.

From the cysteine up to the phenylalanine, the CDR3 has a length of 14 residues. Only the CDR3 portion is preserved as DNA: 42 bases, with reading frame beginning at the first base. CDR1 and CDR2 are read off the germline V gene as WSHSY and SAAADI. V lost 3 bases and J lost 1 base; the stretch between them is 9 bases long. This receptor was identified in a man aged 45-60 years with Graves' hyperthyroidism. Sequenced input: blood. Recombination linked TRBV10-2 to TRBJ1-1; too little of a D gene remains to name it. Here is the DNA: TGCGCCAGCAGTGATAGTGTATCGAACACTGAAGCTTTCTTT. It codes for CASSDSVSNTEAFF.